Reported below is one T cell receptor (beta chain). Its antigen is undetermined. The ends were cut back, 2 bases at V and 7 bases at J, with 12 bases in the middle. There are 13 residues in the CDR3. CDR1 and CDR2 (germline): SGHNT, YYREEE (reference sequence). Libraries were prepared by immunoSEQ multiplex PCR; TCRdb keeps only in-frame clonotypes and omits some of them. The repertoire holds about 110,000 clones, with roughly 89% as singletons. The data belong to a study of Tregs in tolerant kidney transplant recipients. Overall study: Related graft donors supplied nonmyeloablative bone marrow transplants, and mixed chimerism was transient. Findings and caveats of the study: Donor-specific Treg expansion exceeded global Treg expansion in tolerant patients, suggesting antigen drive. Biological reproducibility was not directly addressed, but technical replication error appeared minimal. Tregs expanded with activated donor B cells seemed most donor-specific.

Specimen: CD4+ T cells from blood, collected before the transplant. The rearrangement joins TRBV5-4 to TRBJ1-2; D is unclear. This clonotype was sampled from a human donor who received a combined kidney and bone marrow transplant. The CDR3 spells CASSFEGGFGYTF. CDR3 DNA sequence: TGTGCCAGCAGCTTTGAAGGAGGATTTGGCTACACCTTC.